The sequence of this T cell receptor (beta chain) was determined in a study of blood T cell repertoires in COVID-19. Study context: COVID-19 samples, acute and convalescent, were from the United States, Italy and Spain. PBMCs, B-cell-depleted T cells, or T cells provided the cDNA or gDNA that made up the material.

The ends lost 9 bases at V and 1 base at J; junction bases unmatched: 14. Germline V CDR1 and CDR2: LNHDA, SQIVND (reference sequence). The CDR3 sequence is 17 residues long. As originally analysed: Reference gene primer amplification yielded estimated nucleated cell counts. Repertoires were generated with immunoSEQ multiplex PCR, while TCRdb's copy carries only in-frame clones and drops some. V and J calls and clone size are given by that table; D and trimming were obtained from the DNA. The sample yields fewer than 75,000 clones, 87% seen once. The TCR was taken from a man in his sixties with active or convalescent COVID-19. The chain recombines TRBV19 with TRBJ1-3; TRBD1 aligns across 8 bases. Sequencing was performed on peripheral blood. The CDR3 is CASHQTGQALSGNTIYF. CDR3 nucleotides: TGTGCCAGCCATCAAACGGGACAGGCGCTATCTGGAAACACCATATATTTT.